The 5 T cell receptor beta chains presented below share a single source sample, sequenced in a study of blood T cell repertoires in COVID-19. TCRdb's table, derived via immunoSEQ multiplex PCR, lists solely in-frame clones and lacks some. This sample has around 330,000 clones, with 70% to 90% found just once. Sequencing was performed on peripheral blood. The origin of the receptors is a woman between 45 and 60 years old with active or convalescent COVID-19.

This chain uses TRBV10-3 with TRBJ2-1; tentatively, D is TRBD2 (7 bases). The CDR3 loop spans 16 amino acids. CDR1 is ENHRY and CDR2 is SYGVKD in the germline V gene. Trimming took off 0 bases at V and 7 bases at J, with 16 bases between the two ends. The CDR3 coding sequence is TGTGCCATCAGTGAGTCGGCGGGGGCCGGGGATAATGAGCAGTTCTTC. It yields the protein CAISESAGAGDNEQFF.

J is TRBJ1-2 and V is TRBV3-1 (or the pseudogene TRBV3-2); possible D gene TRBD1, 5 bases. V was cut by 8 bases and J by 3 bases, with 13 bases left in between. Germline values: CDR1 LGHDT, CDR2 YNNKEL (reference sequence). This CDR3 is built from 13 residues. CDR3 sequence: CASVGQGDYGYTF. CDR3 DNA sequence: TGTGCCAGCGTGGGTCAGGGCGACTATGGCTACACCTTC.

V and J are TRBV9 and TRBJ2-2; TRBD2 aligns across 8 bases. In germline, CDR1 is SGDLS, CDR2 YYNGEE. This CDR3 is 18 amino acids long. V shed 4 bases, J shed 1 base, and the junction held 12 bases outside the gene matches. The CDR3 region is CASSPRATSGGNTGELFF. As DNA, the CDR3 is TGTGCCAGCAGCCCTAGAGCTACGAGCGGGGGGAACACCGGGGAGCTGTTTTTT.

This CDR3 reads CASSQDRVGGSEYEQYF. CDR3 sequence (DNA): TGTGCCAGCAGCCAAGATAGAGTCGGGGGAAGTGAGTACGAGCAGTACTTC. V and J are TRBV4-2 and TRBJ2-7; a possible D gene is TRBD2 (6 bases). Trimming took off 0 bases at V and 4 bases at J, with 19 bases between the two ends. This CDR3 has 17 residues. Germline CDR1 LGHNA, CDR2 YNFKEQ.

Comment on this clone: Different DNA sequences within this sample yield the same CDR3. The chain employs TRBV19 and TRBJ2-7; 9 nucleotides align to TRBD1. The trim removed 6 bases at V and 1 base at J, leaving 4 bases unmatched. CDR1 is LNHDA, CDR2 SQIVND, per germline (reference sequence). The CDR3 runs 14 residues. The DNA of the CDR3 is TGTGCCAGTAGGCCCGGGACAGGGTCCTACGAGCAGTACTTC. Translating gives CASRPGTGSYEQYF.